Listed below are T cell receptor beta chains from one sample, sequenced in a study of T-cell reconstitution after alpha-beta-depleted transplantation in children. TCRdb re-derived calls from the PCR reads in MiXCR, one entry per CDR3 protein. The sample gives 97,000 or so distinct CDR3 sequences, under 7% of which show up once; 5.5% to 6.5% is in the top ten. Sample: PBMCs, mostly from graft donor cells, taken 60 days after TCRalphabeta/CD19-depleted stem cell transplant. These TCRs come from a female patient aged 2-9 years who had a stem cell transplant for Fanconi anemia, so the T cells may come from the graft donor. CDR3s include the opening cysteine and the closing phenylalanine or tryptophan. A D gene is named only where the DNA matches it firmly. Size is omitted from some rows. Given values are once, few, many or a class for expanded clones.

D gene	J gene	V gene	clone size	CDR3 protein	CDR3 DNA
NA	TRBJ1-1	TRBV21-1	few	CASSKATHNLEAFF	TGTGCCAGCAGCAAAGCGACGCACAACCTTGAAGCTTTCTTT
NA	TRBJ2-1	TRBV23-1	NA	CASSQLRGYNEQFF	TGCGCCAGCAGTCAATTACGCGGCTACAATGAGCAGTTCTTC
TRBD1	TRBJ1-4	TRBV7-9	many	CASNFDRDDGKLFF	TGTGCCAGCAACTTTGACAGGGATGATGGAAAACTGTTTTTT
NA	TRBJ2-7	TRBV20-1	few	CSASNGGGAYEQYF	TGCAGTGCTAGCAATGGAGGGGGGGCCTACGAGCAGTACTTC
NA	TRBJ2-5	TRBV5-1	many	CASSTQVGRSETQYF	TGCGCCAGCAGCACTCAGGTGGGGAGGTCGGAGACCCAGTACTTC
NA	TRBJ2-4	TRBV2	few	CASSEVRTTGRDIQYF	TGTGCCAGCAGTGAAGTGCGGACGACAGGGAGGGACATTCAGTACTTC
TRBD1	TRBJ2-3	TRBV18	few	CASSRQGFASTDTQYF	TGTGCCAGCTCCCGACAGGGATTTGCTAGCACAGATACGCAGTATTTT
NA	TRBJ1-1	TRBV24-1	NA	CATSDLYYTEAFF	TGTGCCACCAGTGATTTGTACTACACTGAAGCTTTCTTT
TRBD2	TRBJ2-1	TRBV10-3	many	CAIRTSGGYNEQFF	TGTGCCATAAGGACTAGCGGGGGGTACAATGAGCAGTTCTTC
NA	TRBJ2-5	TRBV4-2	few	CASSQGQDKETQYF	TGTGCCAGCAGCCAAGGACAGGACAAAGAGACCCAGTACTTC
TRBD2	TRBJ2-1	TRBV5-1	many	CASSGDYVNNEQFF	TGCGCCAGCTCGGGGGACTACGTTAACAATGAGCAGTTCTTC
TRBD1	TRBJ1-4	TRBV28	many	CASSSRQGIHNEKLFF	TGTGCCAGCAGTTCCCGACAGGGGATACATAATGAAAAACTGTTTTTT
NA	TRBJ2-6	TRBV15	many	CATSRDRAGANVLTF	TGTGCCACCAGCAGAGACAGGGCTGGGGCCAACGTCCTGACTTTC
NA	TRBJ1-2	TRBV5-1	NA	CASSLSVNYGYTF	TGCGCCAGCAGCTTGTCAGTCAACTATGGCTACACCTTC
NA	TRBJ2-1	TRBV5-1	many	CASSFQPPHGPQQFF	TGCGCCAGCAGCTTCCAACCCCCACACGGACCTCAGCAGTTCTTC
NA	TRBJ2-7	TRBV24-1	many	CATSETGTSYEQYF	TGTGCCACCAGTGAAACCGGGACTTCCTACGAGCAGTACTTC
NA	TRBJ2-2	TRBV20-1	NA	CSARAGANTGELFF	TGCAGTGCTAGAGCGGGCGCGAACACCGGGGAGCTGTTTTTT
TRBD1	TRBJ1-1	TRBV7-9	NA	CASTRGQGKTEAFF	TGTGCCAGCACACGGGGACAGGGAAAAACTGAAGCTTTCTTT
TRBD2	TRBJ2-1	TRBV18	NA	CASSPLGLAGPNEQFF	TGTGCCAGCTCACCACTCGGACTAGCGGGACCGAATGAGCAGTTCTTC
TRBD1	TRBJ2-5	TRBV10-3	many	CAISPGQGDLGETQYF	TGTGCCATCAGTCCGGGACAGGGTGATTTGGGAGAGACCCAGTACTTC
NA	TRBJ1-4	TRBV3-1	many	CASSQLGVDEKLFF	TGTGCCAGCAGCCAATTAGGCGTGGATGAAAAACTGTTTTTT
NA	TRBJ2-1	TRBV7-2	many	CASSLAWEPLYNEQFF	TGTGCCAGCAGCTTAGCGTGGGAGCCCTTATACAATGAGCAGTTCTTC
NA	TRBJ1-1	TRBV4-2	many	CASSQQGQAYTEAFF	TGTGCCAGCAGCCAGCAAGGGCAGGCCTACACTGAAGCTTTCTTT
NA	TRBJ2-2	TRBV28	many	CASKRDRGTGELFF	TGTGCCAGCAAGAGGGATCGGGGCACCGGGGAGCTGTTTTTT
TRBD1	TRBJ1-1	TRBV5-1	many	CASSFSGGTFF	TGCGCCAGCAGCTTCTCAGGGGGGACTTTCTTT
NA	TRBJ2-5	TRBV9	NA	CASSESGLVGTQYF	TGTGCCAGCAGCGAGTCAGGGTTGGTCGGGACCCAGTACTTC